This T cell receptor (beta chain) was obtained from a study of cytomegalovirus exposure and HLA in healthy donors. Findings and caveats of the study: In a later analysis, V- and J-gene trimming of beta chains associated with a DCLRE1C missense variant, replicated independently. When analyzed later, the rates of TCR association showed variation by HLA locus, with DRB1 the most and HLA-C the fewest.

Amplification used 60 Vbeta primers and 13 Jbeta primers. The data were produced by immunoSEQ multiplex PCR, yet TCRdb's version contains in-frame clones alone and is incomplete. The sample yields under 130,000 clones, 12% to 15% seen once. The CDR3 spans 13 residues. Germline lookup yields CDR1 KGHSH and CDR2 LQKENI. V was pared by 6 bases and J by 1 base, with 9 bases between. Remarks on this clone: Its antigen is as yet unknown.

The TCR comes from a female donor in good health and CMV-seronegative. The rearrangement uses TRBV18 and TRBJ1-1; D remains unclear. Sequenced material: PBMCs. The CDR3 DNA sequence: TGTGCCAGCTCGCCTATAGAGAACACTGAAGCTTTCTTT. Encoded protein: CASSPIENTEAFF. The entire variable domain, with the rest obtained from reference TRBV18 and TRBJ1-1, is as follows: NAGVMQNPRHLVRRRGQEARLRCSPMKGHSHVYWYRQLPEEGLKFMVYLQKENIIDESGMPKERFSAEFPKEGPSILRIQQVVRGDSAAYFCASSPIENTEAFFGQGTRLTVV.